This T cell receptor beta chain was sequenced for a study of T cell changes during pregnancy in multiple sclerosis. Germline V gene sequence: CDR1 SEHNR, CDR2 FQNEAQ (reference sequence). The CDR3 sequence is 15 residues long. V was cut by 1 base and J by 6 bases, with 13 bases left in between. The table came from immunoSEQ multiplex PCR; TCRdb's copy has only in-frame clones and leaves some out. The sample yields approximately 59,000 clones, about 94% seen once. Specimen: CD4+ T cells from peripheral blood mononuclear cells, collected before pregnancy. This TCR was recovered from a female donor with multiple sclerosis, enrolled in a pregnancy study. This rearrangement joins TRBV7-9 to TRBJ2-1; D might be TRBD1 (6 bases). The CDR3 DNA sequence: TGTGCCAGCAGCTTAGGGACAGTTTTCGGCAATGAGCAGTTCTTC. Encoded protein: CASSLGTVFGNEQFF.